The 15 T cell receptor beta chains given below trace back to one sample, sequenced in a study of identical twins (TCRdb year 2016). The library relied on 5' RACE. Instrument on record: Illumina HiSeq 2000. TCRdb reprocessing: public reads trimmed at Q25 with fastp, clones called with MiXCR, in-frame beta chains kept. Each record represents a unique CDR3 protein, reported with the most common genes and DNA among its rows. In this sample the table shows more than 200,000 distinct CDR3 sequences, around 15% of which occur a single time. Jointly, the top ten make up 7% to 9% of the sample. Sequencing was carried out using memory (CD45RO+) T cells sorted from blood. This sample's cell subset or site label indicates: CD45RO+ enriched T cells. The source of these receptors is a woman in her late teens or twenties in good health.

The CDR3 nucleotides are TGCAGTGCTAGAGATTACCGGGTTTACGAGCAGTACTTC. Translation gives CSARDYRVYEQYF. This sequence joins TRBV20-1 and TRBJ2-7; D not certain. Germline CDR1 DFQATT, CDR2 SNEGSKA (reference sequence). V lost 0 bases to trimming and J lost 4 bases, with 10 bases between them. The length of the CDR3 is 13 residues.

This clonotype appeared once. CDR3 region: CASRTSDIPAGELFF. The CDR3 bases are TGTGCCAGCAGAACCTCCGATATTCCCGCCGGGGAGCTGTTTTTT. J is TRBJ2-2 and V is TRBV6-2 or TRBV6-3; D is ambiguous. Germline lookup yields CDR1 MNHEY and CDR2 SVGEGT. Trimming took 6 bases from V and 6 from J, leaving 17 bases between them. There are 15 residues in the CDR3.

The CDR3 DNA reads as TGCAGTGCTAGAGCAGGATTTTACGAGCAGTACTTC. Translation: CSARAGFYEQYF. The genes are TRBV20-1 and TRBJ2-7; D gene unclear. Trimming took 1 base from V and 4 from J, leaving 8 bases between them. The germline CDR1 and CDR2 sequences are DFQATT and SNEGSKA (reference sequence). This CDR3 has 12 amino acids.

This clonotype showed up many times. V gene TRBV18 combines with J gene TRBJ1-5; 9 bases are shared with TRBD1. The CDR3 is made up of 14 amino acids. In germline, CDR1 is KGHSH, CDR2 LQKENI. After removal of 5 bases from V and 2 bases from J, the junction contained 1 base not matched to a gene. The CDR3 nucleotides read TGTGCCAGCTCAACAGGGGGCCGCAATCAGCCCCAGCATTTT. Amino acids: CASSTGGRNQPQHF.

The CDR3 DNA reads TGTGCCAGCAGCCAAGGAACGGGGGTGAGAAACACTGAAGCTTTCTTT. Protein product: CASSQGTGVRNTEAFF. This sequence joins TRBV3-1 and TRBJ1-1; D may be TRBD1 (5 bases). V lost 1 base and J 2 bases, leaving 14 bases between the germline ends. This CDR3 has 16 residues. CDR1 LGHDT and CDR2 YNNKEL come from the germline V gene (reference sequence).

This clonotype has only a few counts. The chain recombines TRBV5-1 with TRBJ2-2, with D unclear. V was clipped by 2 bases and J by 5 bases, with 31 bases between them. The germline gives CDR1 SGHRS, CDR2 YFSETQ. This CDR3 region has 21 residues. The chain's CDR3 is CASSFVVAGLGGVVRTGELFF. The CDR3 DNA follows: TGCGCCAGCAGCTTTGTCGTGGCCGGCTTAGGTGGTGTAGTTCGGACCGGGGAGCTGTTTTTT. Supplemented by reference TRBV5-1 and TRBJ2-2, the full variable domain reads KAGVTQTPRYLIKTRGQQVTLSCSPISGHRSVSWYQQTPGQGLQFLFEYFSETQRNKGNFPGRFSGRQFSNSRSEMNVSTLELGDSALYLCASSFVVAGLGGVVRTGELFFGEGSRLTVL.

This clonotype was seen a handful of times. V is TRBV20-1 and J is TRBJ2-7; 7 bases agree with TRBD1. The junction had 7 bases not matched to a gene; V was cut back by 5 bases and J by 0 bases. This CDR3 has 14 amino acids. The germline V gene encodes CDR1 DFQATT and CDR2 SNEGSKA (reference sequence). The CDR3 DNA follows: TGCAGTGCTTTCACAGGGGCGAGCTCCTACGAGCAGTACTTC. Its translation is CSAFTGASSYEQYF.

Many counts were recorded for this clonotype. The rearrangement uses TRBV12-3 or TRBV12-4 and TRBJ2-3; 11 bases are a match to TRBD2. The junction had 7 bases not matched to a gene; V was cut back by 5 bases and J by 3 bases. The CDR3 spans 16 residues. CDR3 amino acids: CASSQRTSGSTDTQYF. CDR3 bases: TGTGCCAGCAGTCAACGCACTAGCGGGAGTACAGATACGCAGTATTTT.

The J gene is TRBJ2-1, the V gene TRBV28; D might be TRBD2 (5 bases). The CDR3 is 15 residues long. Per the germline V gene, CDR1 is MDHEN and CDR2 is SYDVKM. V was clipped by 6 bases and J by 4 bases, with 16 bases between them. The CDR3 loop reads CASSSVAEEYNEQFF. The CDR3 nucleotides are TGTGCCAGCAGCTCGGTCGCGGAGGAGTACAATGAGCAGTTCTTC.

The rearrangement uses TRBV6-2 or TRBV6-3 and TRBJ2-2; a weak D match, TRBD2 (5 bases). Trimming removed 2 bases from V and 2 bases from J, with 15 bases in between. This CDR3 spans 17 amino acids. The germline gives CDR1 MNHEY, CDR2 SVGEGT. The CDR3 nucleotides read TGTGCCAGCAGTTACGAAAGAGGGAGAGTCAACACCGGGGAGCTGTTTTTT. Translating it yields CASSYERGRVNTGELFF.

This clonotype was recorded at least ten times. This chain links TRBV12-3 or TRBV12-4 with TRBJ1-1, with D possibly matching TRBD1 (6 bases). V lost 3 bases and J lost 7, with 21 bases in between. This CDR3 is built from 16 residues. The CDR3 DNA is TGTGCCAGCAGTTTTAGGGGGGGTGGTCATCGGAATGAAGCTTTCTTT. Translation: CASSFRGGGHRNEAFF.

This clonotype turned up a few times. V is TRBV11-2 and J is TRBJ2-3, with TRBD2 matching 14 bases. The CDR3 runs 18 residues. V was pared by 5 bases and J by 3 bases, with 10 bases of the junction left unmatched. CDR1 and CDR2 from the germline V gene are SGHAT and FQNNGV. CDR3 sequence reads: CASSPGTSGSRWTDTQYF. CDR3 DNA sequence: TGTGCCAGCAGCCCCGGGACTAGCGGGAGTAGATGGACAGATACGCAGTATTTT.

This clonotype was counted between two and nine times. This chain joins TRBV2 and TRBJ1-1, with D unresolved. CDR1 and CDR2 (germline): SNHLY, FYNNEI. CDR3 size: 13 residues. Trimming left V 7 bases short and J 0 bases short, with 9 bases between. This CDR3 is CASNVYVNTEAFF. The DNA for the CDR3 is TGTGCCAGCAATGTGTACGTGAACACTGAAGCTTTCTTT.

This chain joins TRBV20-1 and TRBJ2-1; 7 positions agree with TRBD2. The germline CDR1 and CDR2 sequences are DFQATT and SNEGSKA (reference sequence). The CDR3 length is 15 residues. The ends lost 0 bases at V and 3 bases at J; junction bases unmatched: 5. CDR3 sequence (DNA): TGCAGTGCTAGAGATCGATCGGGGGGCTACAATGAGCAGTTCTTC. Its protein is CSARDRSGGYNEQFF.

DNA for the CDR3: TGTGCCAGCATGCGGGGGGGGGTGAAGACCCAGTACTTC. Its protein product is CASMRGGVKTQYF. The gene calls are TRBV28 and TRBJ2-5; 9 bases line up with TRBD2. CDR3 length: 13 amino acids. CDR1 and CDR2 (germline): MDHEN, SYDVKM. With V trimmed by 7 bases and J by 6 bases, 6 bases remained unmatched.